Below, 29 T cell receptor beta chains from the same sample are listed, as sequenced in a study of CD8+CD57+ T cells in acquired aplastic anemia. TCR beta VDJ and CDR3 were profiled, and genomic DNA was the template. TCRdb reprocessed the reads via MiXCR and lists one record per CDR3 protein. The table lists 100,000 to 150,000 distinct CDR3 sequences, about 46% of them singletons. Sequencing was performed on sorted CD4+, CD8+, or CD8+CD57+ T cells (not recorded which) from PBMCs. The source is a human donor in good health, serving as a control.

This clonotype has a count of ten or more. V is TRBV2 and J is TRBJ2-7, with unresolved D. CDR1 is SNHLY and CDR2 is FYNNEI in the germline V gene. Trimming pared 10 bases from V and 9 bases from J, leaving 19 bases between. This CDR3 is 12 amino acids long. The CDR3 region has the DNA TGTGCCACCCCCTTGGAAATACGAGGGCAGTACTTC. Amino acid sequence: CATPLEIRGQYF.

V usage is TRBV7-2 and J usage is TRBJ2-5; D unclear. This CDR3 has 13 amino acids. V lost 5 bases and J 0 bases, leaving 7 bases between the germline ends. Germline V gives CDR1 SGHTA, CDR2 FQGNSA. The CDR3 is CASSIWDQETQYF. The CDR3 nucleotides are TGTGCCAGCAGCATCTGGGACCAAGAGACCCAGTACTTC.

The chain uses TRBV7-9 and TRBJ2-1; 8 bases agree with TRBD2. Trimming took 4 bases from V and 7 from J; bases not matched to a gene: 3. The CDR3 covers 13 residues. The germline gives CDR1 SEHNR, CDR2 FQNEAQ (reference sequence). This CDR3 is CASSSSGGNEQFF. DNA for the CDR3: TGTGCCAGCAGCTCATCGGGGGGGAATGAGCAGTTCTTC. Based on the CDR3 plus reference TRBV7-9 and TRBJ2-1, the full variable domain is DTGVSQNPRHKITKRGQNVTFRCDPISEHNRLYWYRQTLGQGPEFLTYFQNEAQLEKSRLLSDRFSAERPKGSFSTLEIQRTEQGDSAMYLCASSSSGGNEQFFGPGTRLTVL.

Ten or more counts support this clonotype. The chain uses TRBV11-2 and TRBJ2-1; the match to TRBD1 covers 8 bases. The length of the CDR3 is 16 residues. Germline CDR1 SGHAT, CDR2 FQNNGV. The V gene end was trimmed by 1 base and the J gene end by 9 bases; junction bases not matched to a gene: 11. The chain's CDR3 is CASSLGQTTGGGEQFF. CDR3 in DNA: TGTGCCAGCAGCTTAGGCCAAACCACAGGGGGAGGTGAGCAGTTCTTC.

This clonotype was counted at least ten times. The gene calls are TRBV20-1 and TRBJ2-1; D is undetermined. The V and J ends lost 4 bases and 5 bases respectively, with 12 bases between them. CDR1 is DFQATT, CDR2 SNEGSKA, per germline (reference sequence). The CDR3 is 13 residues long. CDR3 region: CSAIPPRNNEQFF. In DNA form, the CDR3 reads TGCAGTGCTATCCCACCTAGGAACAATGAGCAGTTCTTC.

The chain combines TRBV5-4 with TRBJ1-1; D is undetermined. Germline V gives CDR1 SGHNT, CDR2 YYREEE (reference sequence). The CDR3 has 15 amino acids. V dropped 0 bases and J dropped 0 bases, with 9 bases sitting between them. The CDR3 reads CASSLAGVMNTEAFF. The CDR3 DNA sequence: TGTGCCAGCAGCTTGGCCGGGGTCATGAACACTGAAGCTTTCTTT. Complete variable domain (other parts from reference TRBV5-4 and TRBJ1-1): ETGVTQSPTHLIKTRGQQVTLRCSSQSGHNTVSWYQQALGQGPQFIFQYYREEENGRGNFPPRFSGLQFPNYSSELNVNALELDDSALYLCASSLAGVMNTEAFFGQGTRLTVV.

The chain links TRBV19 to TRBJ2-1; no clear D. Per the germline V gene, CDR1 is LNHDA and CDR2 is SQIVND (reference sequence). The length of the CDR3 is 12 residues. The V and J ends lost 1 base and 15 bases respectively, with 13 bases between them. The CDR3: CASSIGPAVRFF. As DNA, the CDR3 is TGTGCCAGTAGTATAGGCCCAGCAGTTCGGTTCTTC.

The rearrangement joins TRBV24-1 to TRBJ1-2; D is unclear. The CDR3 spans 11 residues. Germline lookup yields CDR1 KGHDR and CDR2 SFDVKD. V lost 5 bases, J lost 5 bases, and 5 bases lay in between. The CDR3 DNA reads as TGTGCCACCAGTGTAGGATATGGCTACACCTTC. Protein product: CATSVGYGYTF.

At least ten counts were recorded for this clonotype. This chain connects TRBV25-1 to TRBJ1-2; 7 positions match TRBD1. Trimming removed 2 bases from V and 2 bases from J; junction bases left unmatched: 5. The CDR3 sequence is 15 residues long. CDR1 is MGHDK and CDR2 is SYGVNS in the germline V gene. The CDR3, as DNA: TGTGCCAGCAGTGAACCCCACAGGGGCAACTATGGCTACACCTTC. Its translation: CASSEPHRGNYGYTF.

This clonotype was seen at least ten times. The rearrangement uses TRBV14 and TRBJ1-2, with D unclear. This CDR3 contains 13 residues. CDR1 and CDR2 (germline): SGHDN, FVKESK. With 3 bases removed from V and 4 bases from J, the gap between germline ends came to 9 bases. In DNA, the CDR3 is TGTGCCAGCAGCCATCGGGTCTCCTATGGCTACACCTTC. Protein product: CASSHRVSYGYTF.

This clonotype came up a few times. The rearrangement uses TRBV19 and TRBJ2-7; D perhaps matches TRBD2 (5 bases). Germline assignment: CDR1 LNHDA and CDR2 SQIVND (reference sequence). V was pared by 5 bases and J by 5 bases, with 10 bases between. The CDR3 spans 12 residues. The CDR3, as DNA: TGTGCCAGTAGTCCCATCGGGAACGAGCAGTACTTC. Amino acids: CASSPIGNEQYF.

Here the CDR3 reads CASSAGDRGGETQYF. The DNA of the CDR3 is TGTGCCAGCAGTGCGGGAGACAGGGGTGGAGAGACCCAGTACTTC. V usage is TRBV25-1 and J usage is TRBJ2-5; 8 nucleotides line up with TRBD1. Trimming at V came to 4 bases and at J to 4 bases, leaving 8 bases not matched to a gene. The V gene's germline CDR1 is MGHDK and CDR2 SYGVNS. This CDR3 contains 15 residues.

This CDR3 reads CASSETVGTGEQYF. The CDR3 DNA sequence: TGTGCCAGCAGCGAAACAGTGGGCACCGGGGAGCAGTACTTC. V and J are TRBV9 and TRBJ2-7; D gene uncertain. V was trimmed by 3 bases and J by 7 bases, leaving 17 bases between them. CDR3 length: 14 residues. Germline values: CDR1 SGDLS, CDR2 YYNGEE.

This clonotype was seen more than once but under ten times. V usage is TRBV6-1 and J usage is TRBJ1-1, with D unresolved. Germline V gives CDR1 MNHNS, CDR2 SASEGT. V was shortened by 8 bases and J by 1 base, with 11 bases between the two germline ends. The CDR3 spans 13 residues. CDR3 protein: CASLWDRNTEAFF. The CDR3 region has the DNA TGTGCCAGCCTTTGGGATCGGAACACTGAAGCTTTCTTT.

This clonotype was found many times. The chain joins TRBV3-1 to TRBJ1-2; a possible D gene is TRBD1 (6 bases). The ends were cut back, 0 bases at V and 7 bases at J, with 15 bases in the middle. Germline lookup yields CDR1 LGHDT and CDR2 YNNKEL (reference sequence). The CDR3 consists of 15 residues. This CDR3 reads CASSQDGQGTLGYTF. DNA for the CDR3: TGTGCCAGCAGCCAAGATGGTCAGGGGACCCTTGGCTACACCTTC.

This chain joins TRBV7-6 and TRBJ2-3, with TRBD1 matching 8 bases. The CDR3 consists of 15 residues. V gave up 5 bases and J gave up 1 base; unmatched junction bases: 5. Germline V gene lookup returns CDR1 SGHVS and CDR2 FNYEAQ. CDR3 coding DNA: TGTGCCAGCAGCGAAGACAGGGGTGGCACAGATACGCAGTATTTT. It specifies CASSEDRGGTDTQYF.

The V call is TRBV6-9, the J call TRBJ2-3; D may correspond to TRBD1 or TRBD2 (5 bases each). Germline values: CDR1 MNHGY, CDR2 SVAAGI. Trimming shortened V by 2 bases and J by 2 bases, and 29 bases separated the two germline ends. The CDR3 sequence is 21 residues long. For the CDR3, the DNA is TGTGCCAGCAGTTATCCTAAGAGGGCCGAGACAGCCGTTTCTAACACAGATACGCAGTATTTT. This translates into CASSYPKRAETAVSNTDTQYF.

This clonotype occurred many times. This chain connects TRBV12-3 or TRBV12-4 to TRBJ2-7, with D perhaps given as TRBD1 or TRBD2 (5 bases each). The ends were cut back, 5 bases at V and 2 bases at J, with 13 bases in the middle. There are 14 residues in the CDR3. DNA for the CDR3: TGTGCCAGCAGTCGGGACCCTAACCCCTACGAGCAGTACTTC. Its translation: CASSRDPNPYEQYF.

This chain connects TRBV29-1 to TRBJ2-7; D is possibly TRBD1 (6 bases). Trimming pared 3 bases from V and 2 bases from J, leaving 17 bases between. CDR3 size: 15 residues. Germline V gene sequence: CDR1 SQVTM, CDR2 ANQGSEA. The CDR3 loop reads CSVEVGNRAPYEQYF. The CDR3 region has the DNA TGCAGCGTTGAGGTGGGGAACAGGGCCCCCTACGAGCAGTACTTC.

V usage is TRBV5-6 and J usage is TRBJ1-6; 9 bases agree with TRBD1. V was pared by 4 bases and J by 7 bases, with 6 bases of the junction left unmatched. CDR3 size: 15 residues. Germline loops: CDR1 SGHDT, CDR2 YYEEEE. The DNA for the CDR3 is TGTGCCAGCAGCGACGGTACAGGGGGCAATTCACCCCTCCACTTT. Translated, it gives CASSDGTGGNSPLHF. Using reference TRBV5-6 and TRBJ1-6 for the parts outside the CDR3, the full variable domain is DAGVTQSPTHLIKTRGQQVTLRCSPKSGHDTVSWYQQALGQGPQFIFQYYEEEERQRGNFPDRFSGHQFPNYSSELNVNALLLGDSALYLCASSDGTGGNSPLHFGNGTRLTVT.

The CDR3 coding sequence is TGCGCCAGCAGCTCGGGGATCGGTGAAAAACTGTTTTTT. Translating gives CASSSGIGEKLFF. V usage is TRBV5-1 and J usage is TRBJ1-4; D ambiguous. Germline-derived CDR1 and CDR2 are SGHRS and YFSETQ. Trimming cost V 3 bases and J 7 bases, with 10 bases left between them. The CDR3 has 13 amino acids.

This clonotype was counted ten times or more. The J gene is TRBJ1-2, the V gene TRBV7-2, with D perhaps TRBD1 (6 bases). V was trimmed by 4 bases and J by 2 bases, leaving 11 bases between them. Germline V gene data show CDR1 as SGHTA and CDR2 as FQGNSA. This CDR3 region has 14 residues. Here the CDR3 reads CASSSHTGNYGYTF. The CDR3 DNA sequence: TGTGCCAGCAGCTCCCACACAGGGAACTATGGCTACACCTTC. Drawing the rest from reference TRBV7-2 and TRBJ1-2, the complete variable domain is GAGVSQSPSNKVTEKGKDVELRCDPISGHTALYWYRQSLGQGLEFLIYFQGNSAPDKSGLPSDRFSAERTGGSVSTLTIQRTQQEDSAVYLCASSSHTGNYGYTFGSGTRLTVV.

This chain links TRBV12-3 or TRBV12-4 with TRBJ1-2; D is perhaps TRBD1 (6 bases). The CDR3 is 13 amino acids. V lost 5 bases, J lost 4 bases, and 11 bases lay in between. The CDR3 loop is CASSGGRGYGYTF. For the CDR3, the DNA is TGTGCCAGCAGTGGGGGGCGAGGCTATGGCTACACCTTC.

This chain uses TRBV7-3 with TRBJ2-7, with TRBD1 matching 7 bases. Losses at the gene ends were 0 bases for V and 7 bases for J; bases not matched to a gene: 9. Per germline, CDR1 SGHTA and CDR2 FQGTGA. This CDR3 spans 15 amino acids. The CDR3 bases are TGTGCCAGCAGCTTAACGGCCAAGTCCAGGGGGGAGCAGTACTTC. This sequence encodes CASSLTAKSRGEQYF. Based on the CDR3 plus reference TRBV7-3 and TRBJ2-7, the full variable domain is GAGVSQTPSNKVTEKGKYVELRCDPISGHTALYWYRQSLGQGPEFLIYFQGTGAADDSGLPNDRFFAVRPEGSVSTLKIQRTERGDSAVYLCASSLTAKSRGEQYFGPGTRLTVT.

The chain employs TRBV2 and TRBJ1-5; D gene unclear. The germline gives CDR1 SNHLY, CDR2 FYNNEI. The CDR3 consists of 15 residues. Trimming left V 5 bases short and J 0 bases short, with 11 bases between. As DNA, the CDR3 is TGTGCCAGCAGTCCTAGGTCTAATAGCAATCAGCCCCAGCATTTT. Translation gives CASSPRSNSNQPQHF.

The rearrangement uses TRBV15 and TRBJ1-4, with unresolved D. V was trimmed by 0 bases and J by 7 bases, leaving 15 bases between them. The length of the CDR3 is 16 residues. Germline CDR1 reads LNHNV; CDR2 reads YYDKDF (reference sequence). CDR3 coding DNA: TGTGCCACCAGCAGAGATCGGCTAGAATGGGTTGAAAAACTGTTTTTT. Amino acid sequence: CATSRDRLEWVEKLFF.

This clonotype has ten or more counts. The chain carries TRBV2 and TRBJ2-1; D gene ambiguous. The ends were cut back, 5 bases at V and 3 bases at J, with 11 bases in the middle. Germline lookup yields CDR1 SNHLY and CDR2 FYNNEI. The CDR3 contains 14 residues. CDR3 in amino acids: CASSPTSFYNEQFF. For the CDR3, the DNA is TGTGCCAGCAGTCCGACGTCGTTCTACAATGAGCAGTTCTTC.

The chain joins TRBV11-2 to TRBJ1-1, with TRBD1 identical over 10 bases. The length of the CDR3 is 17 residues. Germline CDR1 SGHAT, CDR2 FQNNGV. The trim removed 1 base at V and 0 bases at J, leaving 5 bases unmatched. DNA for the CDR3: TGTGCCAGCAGCTTAGTAGGGGGACAGGGGATGAACACTGAAGCTTTCTTT. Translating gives CASSLVGGQGMNTEAFF.

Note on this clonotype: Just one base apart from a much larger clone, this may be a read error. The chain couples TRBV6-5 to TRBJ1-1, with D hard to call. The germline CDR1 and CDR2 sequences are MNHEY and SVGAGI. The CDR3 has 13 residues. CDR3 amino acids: CASSYSQNTETFF. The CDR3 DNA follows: TGTGCCAGCAGTTACTCCCAGAACACTGAAACTTTCTTT.